The clone carrying this T cell receptor (beta chain) was seen repeatedly, ten times or more. Its antigen remains unknown. This entry is derived from a study of blood T cells in healthy people across ages. A second PCR, run for about 7 to 11 cycles, used a sample-barcoded 5' primer plus a J-beta primer mix. Every individual sample yielded 2.5 million or more paired-end reads (each containing CDR3). TCRdb processed the 5' RACE reads anew with MiXCR; each CDR3 protein has one entry. The table includes roughly 2 million distinct CDR3 sequences, around 50% detected once. General study findings and limits: With unsorted PBMCs, a conclusive comparison of naive versus antigen-experienced cells was not possible. CMV status of donors was unknown, possibly confounding expanded clonotype changes. TCR beta diversity tracked closely with naive T cell percentage.

The CDR3 runs to 14 residues. Trimming took off 5 bases at V and 0 bases at J, with 8 bases between the two ends. Germline V gene sequence: CDR1 MDHEN, CDR2 SYDVKM. The sequence came from a woman aged 40 to 55 in good health. The chain employs TRBV28 and TRBJ2-4; no firm D call. The sequenced sample was blood. The CDR3 sequence is CASSRDLAKNIQYF. The DNA for the CDR3 is TGTGCCAGCAGTAGAGACCTAGCCAAAAACATTCAGTACTTC.